This T cell receptor (beta chain) appears in the sequencing data of a study of technical replicates of blood from a handful of donors. CDR1 and CDR2 from the germline V gene are MGHRA and YSYEKL. This CDR3 has 13 residues. The ends were cut back, 6 bases at V and 2 bases at J, with 10 bases in the middle. Measured with immunoSEQ multiplex PCR; TCRdb has only the in-frame clones, and not every one. This table holds around 79,000 clones, 94% found once. This receptor was identified in a human donor in good health. Sequencing used T cells isolated from PBMCs. V gene TRBV4-1 combines with J gene TRBJ2-5, with D unresolved. This CDR3 reads CASSNWQQETQYF. The CDR3 DNA reads as TGCGCCAGCAGTAATTGGCAACAAGAGACCCAGTACTTC.